This T cell receptor beta chain was captured in a study of patients and donors after allogeneic stem cell transplantation. V dropped 3 bases and J dropped 6 bases, with 20 bases sitting between them. CDR3 size: 16 residues. Each CDR3 protein gets one entry after TCRdb re-called the RT-PCR reads with MiXCR. This sample carries over 200,000 distinct CDR3 sequences, around two fifths of them seen once, and the ten largest clones take approximately 10%. This receptor was obtained from a human donor who was either an allogeneic HSCT recipient or a stem cell or donor lymphocyte infusion donor (not recorded which). It is not recorded whose cells these are; they may come from a transplant donor. V usage is TRBV12-3 or TRBV12-4 and J usage is TRBJ1-2; no reliable D call. The sequenced sample was blood, either unsorted or a sorted T cell fraction (not recorded which). The CDR3 DNA sequence: TGTGCCAGCAGTTTTAATAGTTGGACCAAAGGCGATGGCTACACCTTC. This encodes CASSFNSWTKGDGYTF.